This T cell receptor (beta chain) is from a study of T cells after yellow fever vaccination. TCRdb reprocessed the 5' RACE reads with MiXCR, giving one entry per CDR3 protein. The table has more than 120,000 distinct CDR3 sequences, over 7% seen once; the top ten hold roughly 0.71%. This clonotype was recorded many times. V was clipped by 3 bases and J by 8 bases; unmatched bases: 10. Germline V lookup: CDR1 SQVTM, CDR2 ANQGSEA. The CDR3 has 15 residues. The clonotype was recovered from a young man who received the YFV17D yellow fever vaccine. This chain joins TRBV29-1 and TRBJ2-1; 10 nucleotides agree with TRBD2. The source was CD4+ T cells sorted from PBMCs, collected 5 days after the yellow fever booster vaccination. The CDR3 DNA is TGCAGCGTTGAGAGAGCGGGAGGGGAGACGGATGAGCAGTTCTTC. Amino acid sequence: CSVERAGGETDEQFF.